Sequencing of this T cell receptor (beta chain) was carried out in a study of OX40 agonist ivuxolimab in advanced cancers. This CDR3 has 14 amino acids. V shed 6 bases and J 4 bases; nucleotides not matched to a gene: 2. CDR1 and CDR2 from the germline V gene are SNHLY and FYNNEI. TCRdb keeps only in-frame clones here, not all; method: immunoSEQ multiplex PCR. This table has 70,000 to 95,000 clones, 94% appearing once. The sequence was obtained from an adult with an advanced solid tumor such as melanoma, head and neck, liver or kidney cancer. The rearrangement joins TRBV2 to TRBJ2-1, with 11 bases lining up with TRBD1. Source: CD4+ or CD8+ T cells sorted from blood, taken in a trial of the OX40 agonist ivuxolimab. Here the CDR3 DNA reads TGTGCCAGCAGGGGACAGGGGGTTTACAATGAGCAGTTCTTC. Protein: CASRGQGVYNEQFF. The full variable domain, in which reference TRBV2 and TRBJ2-1 provide the parts outside the CDR3, is EPEVTQTPSHQVTQMGQEVILRCVPISNHLYFYWYRQILGQKVEFLVSFYNNEISEKSEIFDDQFSVERPDGSNFTLKIRSTKLEDSAMYFCASRGQGVYNEQFFGPGTRLTVL.